Below, 30 T cell receptor beta chains from the same sample are listed, as sequenced in a study of response to subunit inactivated influenza vaccine. TCRdb reprocessed the RT-PCR reads with MiXCR, giving one entry per CDR3 protein. Of about 800,000 distinct CDR3 sequences listed, 21% are singletons. This material consisted of PBMCs from blood, taken about 5 days after vaccination. These receptors came from a man over 45 who received an inactivated influenza vaccine.

This clonotype was found a few times. The chain joins TRBV6-5 to TRBJ2-4, with D tentatively TRBD1 (5 bases). Germline V CDR1 and CDR2: MNHEY, SVGAGI. With 2 bases removed from V and 8 bases from J, the gap between germline ends came to 13 bases. The CDR3 contains 14 residues. CDR3 nucleotide sequence: TGTGCCAGCAGTTACAGGGGCAGGGTGGACATTCAGTACTTC. Translating it yields CASSYRGRVDIQYF.

This clonotype was seen a few times. The chain combines TRBV12-3 or TRBV12-4 with TRBJ1-5; possible D gene TRBD1, 6 bases. With 8 bases removed from V and 2 bases from J, the gap between germline ends came to 19 bases. The CDR3 is made up of 16 amino acids. The CDR3 sequence: CASSLLWGAGNQPQHF. The CDR3 bases are TGTGCCAGCTCACTCCTGTGGGGGGCAGGCAATCAGCCCCAGCATTTT.

The J gene is TRBJ2-7, the V gene TRBV5-1, with TRBD1 matching 10 bases. This CDR3 is built from 16 residues. CDR1 and CDR2 from the germline V gene are SGHRS and YFSETQ. Losses at the gene ends were 0 bases for V and 3 bases for J; bases not matched to a gene: 6. CDR3 DNA sequence: TGCGCCAGCAGCTTGGCCGGGACAGGGGTACGCTACGAGCAGTACTTC. It encodes CASSLAGTGVRYEQYF.

The V and J genes are TRBV4-3 and TRBJ2-7; D is perhaps TRBD1 (6 bases). V lost 0 bases to trimming and J lost 6 bases, with 15 bases between them. Germline CDR1 is LGHNA and CDR2 is YSLEER. This CDR3 has 15 amino acids. This CDR3 is CASSQEEWGLFEQYF. DNA of the CDR3: TGCGCCAGCAGCCAAGAGGAGTGGGGGCTGTTCGAGCAGTACTTC.

This clonotype has a handful of counts. The chain carries TRBV6-2 or TRBV6-3 and TRBJ1-1; D possibly corresponds to TRBD1 (5 bases). The CDR3 is 15 amino acids. Germline CDR1 is MNHEY and CDR2 is SVGEGT. V lost 6 bases to trimming and J lost 0 bases, with 14 bases between them. CDR3 loop: CASSPTGNMNTEAFF. The CDR3 DNA sequence: TGTGCCAGCAGCCCTACAGGAAACATGAACACTGAAGCTTTCTTT.

This clonotype was counted between two and nine times. The chain is built from TRBV29-1 and TRBJ2-3; 11 nucleotides line up with TRBD2. There are 16 residues in the CDR3. V was clipped by 4 bases and J by 0 bases; unmatched bases: 6. The V gene's germline CDR1 is SQVTM and CDR2 ANQGSEA. Here the CDR3 DNA reads TGCAGCGTTGTGGGACTAGCGGCGCTTAGCACAGATACGCAGTATTTT. Encoded protein: CSVVGLAALSTDTQYF.

In its sample, this clonotype was seen many times. The chain combines TRBV7-9 with TRBJ2-1, with unresolved D. The CDR3 contains 13 residues. The germline V gene has CDR1 SEHNR and CDR2 FQNEAQ (reference sequence). Trimming stripped 1 base from V and 5 bases from J, with 6 bases between. CDR3 nucleotide sequence: TGTGCCAGCAGCTTAGGCCGCAACAATGAGCAGTTCTTC. Encoded protein: CASSLGRNNEQFF. Complete variable domain (other parts from reference TRBV7-9 and TRBJ2-1): DTGVSQNPRHKITKRGQNVTFRCDPISEHNRLYWYRQTLGQGPEFLTYFQNEAQLEKSRLLSDRFSAERPKGSFSTLEIQRTEQGDSAMYLCASSLGRNNEQFFGPGTRLTVL.

The chain uses TRBV9 and TRBJ2-2; D is unresolved. Trimming removed 7 bases from V and 0 bases from J, with 10 bases in between. There are 14 residues in the CDR3. Looked up from germline, CDR1 is SGDLS and CDR2 is YYNGEE. The CDR3 DNA sequence: TGTGCCAGCCGCAGGTCATCGAACACCGGGGAGCTGTTTTTT. Amino acids: CASRRSSNTGELFF. Supplemented by reference TRBV9 and TRBJ2-2, the full variable domain reads DSGVTQTPKHLITATGQRVTLRCSPRSGDLSVYWYQQSLDQGLQFLIQYYNGEERAKGNILERFSAQQFPDLHSELNLSSLELGDSALYFCASRRSSNTGELFFGEGSRLTVL.

The J gene is TRBJ2-7, the V gene TRBV7-9; the D is unclear. Germline V CDR1 and CDR2: SEHNR, FQNEAQ (reference sequence). V was clipped by 3 bases and J by 13 bases, with 19 bases between them. The CDR3 is 13 residues long. This CDR3 is CASSFSGGKVIYF. DNA for the CDR3: TGTGCCAGCAGCTTTTCGGGTGGCAAAGTAATATACTTC.

Many counts were recorded for this clonotype. J is TRBJ2-7 and V is TRBV20-1, with 8 bases matching TRBD1. The CDR3 is 16 amino acids. Germline CDR1 is DFQATT and CDR2 is SNEGSKA (reference sequence). Losses at the gene ends were 1 base for V and 10 bases for J; bases not matched to a gene: 18. CDR3 sequence (DNA): TGCAGTGCTAGAGCACCCAGGGGGCAAGTTGAGTTAGTTCAGTACTTC. Amino acids: CSARAPRGQVELVQYF.

The chain uses TRBV12-3 or TRBV12-4 and TRBJ2-5; TRBD2 might be the D (6 bases). V shed 3 bases and J shed 7 bases, with 12 bases lying between them. This CDR3 has 13 residues. The CDR3 loop is CASSLEGRLTQYF. CDR3 coding DNA: TGTGCCAGCAGTTTGGAGGGGAGGCTGACCCAGTACTTC.

This clonotype was seen many times. The J gene is TRBJ2-4, the V gene TRBV20-1; D not resolved. The CDR3 runs to 13 residues. The V gene lost 0 bases and the J gene lost 6 bases, with 9 bases spanning the gap. Per the germline V gene, CDR1 is DFQATT and CDR2 is SNEGSKA (reference sequence). The CDR3 DNA is TGCAGTGCTAGAGATCCCCAGCTAAACATTCAGTACTTC. Its protein is CSARDPQLNIQYF.

This chain links TRBV7-2 with TRBJ2-3, with unresolved D. The V gene lost 5 bases and the J gene lost 6 bases, with 12 bases spanning the gap. This CDR3 region has 13 residues. Germline CDR1 reads SGHTA; CDR2 reads FQGNSA. CDR3 in amino acids: CASSIRSRDTQYF. In DNA form, the CDR3 reads TGTGCCAGCAGCATAAGGAGTCGTGATACGCAGTATTTT. Full variable domain (missing parts from reference TRBV7-2 and TRBJ2-3): GAGVSQSPSNKVTEKGKDVELRCDPISGHTALYWYRQSLGQGLEFLIYFQGNSAPDKSGLPSDRFSAERTGGSVSTLTIQRTQQEDSAVYLCASSIRSRDTQYFGPGTRLTVL.

The chain combines TRBV20-1 with TRBJ2-2; maybe TRBD2 (7 bases). This CDR3 contains 16 residues. Germline CDR1 is DFQATT and CDR2 is SNEGSKA (reference sequence). The V end lost 0 bases, the J end lost 6 bases, and 17 bases lay between the germline ends. The CDR3 coding sequence is TGCAGTGCTAGAGATATTACGCAGGGGAGGGCCGGGGAGCTGTTTTTT. Translating gives CSARDITQGRAGELFF.

The CDR3 sequence is CAATFGTGELFF. The CDR3 nucleotides read TGTGCCGCGACCTTCGGCACCGGGGAGCTGTTTTTT. The chain links TRBV10-3 to TRBJ2-2; D is uncertain. Germline V gene lookup returns CDR1 ENHRY and CDR2 SYGVKD. Trimming cost V 11 bases and J 4 bases, with 11 bases left between them. CDR3 length equals 12 residues.

This chain connects TRBV7-8 to TRBJ2-3; 7 nucleotides line up with TRBD1. The junction had 16 bases not matched to a gene; V was cut back by 3 bases and J by 4 bases. CDR1 is SGHVS, CDR2 FQNEAQ, per germline. The CDR3 is made up of 18 amino acids. The CDR3 nucleotides read TGTGCCAGCAGCTTGAAGGGGGCTAGCCCCATCGTCGCAGATACGCAGTATTTT. It translates to CASSLKGASPIVADTQYF.

Points on this clonotype: The junction shows a germline mismatch at one end, possibly a read error. V gene TRBV30 combines with J gene TRBJ2-2; 8 bases line up with TRBD1. The germline CDR1 and CDR2 sequences are GTSNPN and SVGIG (reference sequence). The CDR3 extends over 15 amino acids. The CDR3 DNA is TGTGCCTGGAGTCTCTGGACAGGGAACACCGTGGAGCTGTTTTTT. As protein: CAWSLWTGNTVELFF.

This clonotype turned up a few times. This chain joins TRBV5-1 and TRBJ2-5; 10 positions match TRBD2. CDR3 size: 16 residues. Germline assignment: CDR1 SGHRS and CDR2 YFSETQ. With 2 bases clipped from V and 5 bases from J, the junction kept 9 bases outside the gene matches. CDR3 coding DNA: TGCGCCAGCAGCTTATTCCTAGCGGGAGCTAGCGAGACCCAGTACTTC. Translated, it gives CASSLFLAGASETQYF.

This clonotype was observed a few times. The V call is TRBV5-1, the J call TRBJ2-7, with 7 bases lining up with TRBD1. The CDR3 runs to 14 residues. Germline values: CDR1 SGHRS, CDR2 YFSETQ. The trim removed 5 bases at V and 3 bases at J, leaving 8 bases unmatched. The chain's CDR3 is CASSIGTVNYEQYF. CDR3 DNA: TGCGCCAGCAGTATCGGGACAGTGAACTACGAGCAGTACTTC. Full variable domain (rest looked up from reference TRBV5-1 and TRBJ2-7): KAGVTQTPRYLIKTRGQQVTLSCSPISGHRSVSWYQQTPGQGLQFLFEYFSETQRNKGNFPGRFSGRQFSNSRSEMNVSTLELGDSALYLCASSIGTVNYEQYFGPGTRLTVT.

This clonotype appeared many times. The chain uses TRBV4-1 and TRBJ2-1, with 10 bases identical to TRBD2. This CDR3 is built from 19 residues. Germline values: CDR1 MGHRA, CDR2 YSYEKL. Trimming took 1 base from V and 4 from J; bases not matched to a gene: 13. DNA of the CDR3: TGCGCCAGCAGCCAAGTCTTCACCAGCGGGGGGGTCGTATACAATGAGCAGTTCTTC. Its protein product is CASSQVFTSGGVVYNEQFF.

This clonotype was observed a few times. V gene TRBV28 combines with J gene TRBJ2-2; TRBD2 might be the D (6 bases). V dropped 6 bases and J dropped 0 bases, with 14 bases sitting between them. Germline V gene sequence: CDR1 MDHEN, CDR2 SYDVKM. The CDR3 runs to 16 residues. As DNA, the CDR3 is TGTGCCAGCAGCCCCCCACGCGGGGCGAACACCGGGGAGCTGTTTTTT. It codes for CASSPPRGANTGELFF.

This clonotype was seen only a few times. The chain employs TRBV4-3 and TRBJ2-1; 7 bases match TRBD2. Germline CDR1 LGHNA, CDR2 YSLEER. This CDR3 spans 17 amino acids. Trimming took 0 bases from V and 2 from J; bases not matched to a gene: 7. This CDR3 is CASSQEGGGGAYNEQFF. The CDR3, as DNA: TGCGCCAGCAGCCAAGAAGGCGGCGGGGGTGCCTACAATGAGCAGTTCTTC.

This chain joins TRBV20-1 and TRBJ1-5, with D possibly being TRBD1 (6 bases). V lost 5 bases, J lost 2 bases, and 13 bases lay in between. Germline V gives CDR1 DFQATT, CDR2 SNEGSKA (reference sequence). CDR3 length: 14 residues. Written as DNA, the CDR3 is TGCAGTGCTCTACAGGGTACGGGCAATCAGCCCCAGCATTTT. The encoded protein is CSALQGTGNQPQHF.

The chain has TRBV6-2 or TRBV6-3 and TRBJ2-1; D call uncertain. From germline, CDR1 is MNHEY and CDR2 SVGEGT. The CDR3 has 16 residues. Trimming took off 0 bases at V and 5 bases at J, with 14 bases between the two ends. The CDR3 bases are TGTGCCAGCAGTTACTCGATGTACGGGCCGAACAATGAGCAGTTCTTC. Protein: CASSYSMYGPNNEQFF.

In its sample, this clonotype was seen a few times. The V gene is TRBV7-2, the J gene TRBJ2-7; 10 nucleotides align to TRBD1. V lost 5 bases to trimming and J lost 2 bases; unmatched junction nucleotides: 6. The CDR3 contains 15 residues. The germline CDR1 and CDR2 sequences are SGHTA and FQGNSA. The CDR3 reads CASSEAGTGAYEQYF. As DNA, the CDR3 is TGTGCCAGCAGCGAGGCCGGGACAGGGGCCTACGAGCAGTACTTC. The variable domain in full, completed from reference TRBV7-2 and TRBJ2-7, reads GAGVSQSPSNKVTEKGKDVELRCDPISGHTALYWYRQSLGQGLEFLIYFQGNSAPDKSGLPSDRFSAERTGGSVSTLTIQRTQQEDSAVYLCASSEAGTGAYEQYFGPGTRLTVT.

This chain uses TRBV6-1 with TRBJ2-5; 8 bases match TRBD1. There are 14 residues in the CDR3. Germline V lookup: CDR1 MNHNS, CDR2 SASEGT. After removal of 8 bases from V and 3 bases from J, the junction contained 8 bases not matched to a gene. CDR3 sequence reads: CASYSPGQEETQYF. As DNA, the CDR3 is TGTGCCAGCTATTCTCCGGGACAGGAAGAGACCCAGTACTTC.

The genes are TRBV28 and TRBJ2-1, with TRBD2 matching over 10 bases. The V gene end was trimmed by 6 bases and the J gene end by 7 bases; junction bases not matched to a gene: 6. The CDR3 runs 14 residues. CDR1 and CDR2 (germline): MDHEN, SYDVKM. In nucleotides, the CDR3 is TGTGCCAGCAGGGAGCGGGGGGGCATGAATGAGCAGTTCTTC. Its translation is CASRERGGMNEQFF.

The table lists this clonotype with many counts. The V and J genes are TRBV20-1 and TRBJ2-1; TRBD2 aligns across 9 bases. From germline, CDR1 is DFQATT and CDR2 SNEGSKA (reference sequence). The CDR3 has 15 residues. After removal of 4 bases from V and 0 bases from J, the junction contained 4 bases not matched to a gene. The CDR3 DNA is TGCAGTGCTACAAGCGGGGGGAGCTCCTACAATGAGCAGTTCTTC. Translated, it gives CSATSGGSSYNEQFF.

This clonotype was counted many times. The chain joins TRBV6-2 or TRBV6-3 to TRBJ1-6; 7 positions agree with TRBD1. The CDR3 contains 20 residues. CDR1 is MNHEY, CDR2 SVGEGT, per germline. Trimming at V came to 6 bases and at J to 4 bases, leaving 21 bases not matched to a gene. In DNA, the CDR3 is TGTGCCAGCAGCCCCAAGGGGGACAGACAATCAAGCCATTATAATTCACCCCTCCACTTT. It is translated as CASSPKGDRQSSHYNSPLHF.

This clonotype has more than one count but fewer than ten. The chain combines TRBV5-1 with TRBJ2-1; 11 bases align to TRBD1. The CDR3 has 15 amino acids. J lost 7 bases, V lost 4 bases, and 7 bases had no gene match. CDR1 SGHRS and CDR2 YFSETQ come from the germline V gene. The CDR3 here is CASSTGQGASNEQFF. CDR3 bases: TGCGCCAGCAGCACCGGACAGGGGGCAAGTAATGAGCAGTTCTTC.